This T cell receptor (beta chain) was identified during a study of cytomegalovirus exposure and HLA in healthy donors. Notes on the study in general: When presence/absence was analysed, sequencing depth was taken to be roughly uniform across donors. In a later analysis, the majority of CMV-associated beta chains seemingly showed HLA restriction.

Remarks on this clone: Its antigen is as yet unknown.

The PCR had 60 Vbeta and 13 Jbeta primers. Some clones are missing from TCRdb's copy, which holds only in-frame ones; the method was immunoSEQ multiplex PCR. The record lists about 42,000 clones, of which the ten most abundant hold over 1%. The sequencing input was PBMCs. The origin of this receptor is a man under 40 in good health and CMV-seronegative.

As DNA, the CDR3 is TGTGCCTGGGACAGGGCTCATCTTAACACTGAAGCTTTCTTT. Its translation is CAWDRAHLNTEAFF. The V call is TRBV30, the J call TRBJ1-1, with TRBD1 matching over 7 bases. Germline V gene lookup returns CDR1 GTSNPN and CDR2 SVGIG (reference sequence). The CDR3 consists of 14 residues. Germline trimming cut 5 bases from V and 2 bases from J; bases unmatched to any gene: 8.